These 5 T cell receptor beta chains were all obtained from the same sample, sequenced in a study of blood T cell repertoires in COVID-19. Produced via immunoSEQ multiplex PCR; TCRdb's table is partial and in-frame only. The sample yields over 60,000 clones, around nine tenths seen once. The sequencing input was peripheral blood. These TCRs come from a woman aged 55-69 years with acute or convalescent COVID-19.

The chain employs TRBV7-6 and TRBJ2-2; 13 positions match TRBD2. V dropped 8 bases and J dropped 0; count of bases not matched to a gene: 6. Germline CDR1 SGHVS, CDR2 FNYEAQ. The CDR3 sequence is 17 residues long. CDR3 in amino acids: CASLRGLAGTNTGELFF. In nucleotides, the CDR3 is TGTGCCAGCCTCCGGGGACTAGCGGGGACGAACACCGGGGAGCTGTTTTTT.

V is TRBV6-5 and J is TRBJ2-3; tentatively, D is TRBD1 (6 bases). V was cut by 6 bases and J by 1 base, with 8 bases left in between. This CDR3 has 13 residues. Germline lookup yields CDR1 MNHEY and CDR2 SVGAGI. CDR3 sequence reads: CASSRTGTDTQYF. CDR3 DNA: TGTGCCAGCAGCCGGACAGGCACAGATACGCAGTATTTT.

This clone was counted between two and nine times. The chain recombines TRBV4-1 with TRBJ1-1; 7 bases are shared with TRBD1. The junction had 5 bases not matched to a gene; V was cut back by 3 bases and J by 7 bases. Germline CDR1 MGHRA, CDR2 YSYEKL. The CDR3 extends over 13 amino acids. CDR3 in amino acids: CASSQKGADEAFF. The CDR3 bases are TGCGCCAGCAGCCAGAAGGGGGCGGATGAAGCTTTCTTT.

The chain recombines TRBV7-9 with TRBJ1-1; D gene unclear. Germline-derived CDR1 and CDR2 are SEHNR and FQNEAQ (reference sequence). CDR3 length: 14 amino acids. The germline V and J ends were trimmed by 5 bases and 0 bases, with 10 bases remaining between them. CDR3 in amino acids: CASSGSFMNTEAFF. CDR3 nucleotide sequence: TGTGCCAGCAGCGGCAGTTTTATGAACACTGAAGCTTTCTTT.

The genes are TRBV3-1 (or the pseudogene TRBV3-2) and TRBJ1-2, with 8 bases fitting TRBD1. Trimming took 5 bases from V and 8 from J; bases not matched to a gene: 7. CDR1 and CDR2 (germline): LGHDT, YNNKEL (reference sequence). This CDR3 comprises 13 residues. The CDR3 coding sequence is TGTGCCAGCAGCGAAGGACAGGGACGAGGCTACACCTTC. As protein: CASSEGQGRGYTF.